This is a list of T cell receptor beta chains from one sample in a study of post-analysis software for immune sequencing data. TCRdb independently ran MiXCR on the PCR reads; one entry per CDR3 protein. The sample includes roughly 540,000 distinct CDR3 sequences, around 31% of them seen just once. The sample comprised blood. Receptors were obtained from a girl under 18 with multiple sclerosis. CDR3s include the opening cysteine and the closing phenylalanine or tryptophan. Fields, in order: clone size, V gene, J gene, CDR3 length, D gene, CDR3 protein, CDR3 DNA. The D gene is left open where the match is weak. Clone size is stated in some rows and not others, as once, few, many or a class when expanded.

>many|TRBV3-1|TRBJ1-2|16|TRBD1
CASSRGTGSLNYGYTF
TGTGCCAGCAGCCGCGGGACAGGCTCACTCAACTATGGCTACACCTTC
>few|TRBV12-3/TRBV12-4|TRBJ1-2|13|-
CASKEWWGRGYTF
TGTGCCAGCAAGGAGTGGTGGGGGCGCGGCTACACCTTC
>-|TRBV5-1|TRBJ1-1|14|-
CASSLVVGAIEAFF
TGCGCCAGCAGCTTGGTGGTAGGGGCTATTGAAGCTTTCTTT
>-|TRBV20-1|TRBJ2-5|16|-
CSAPRAEGAYQETQYF
TGCAGTGCCCCACGCGCGGAGGGGGCCTACCAAGAGACCCAGTACTTC
>few|TRBV10-3|TRBJ2-1|17|TRBD1
CAISESNRGLFYNEQFF
TGTGCCATCAGTGAGTCAAACAGGGGGCTATTCTACAATGAGCAGTTCTTC
>-|TRBV6-5|TRBJ1-2|15|-
CASSPTQEGTYGYTF
TGTGCCAGCAGTCCCACACAGGAAGGTACTTATGGCTACACCTTC
>-|TRBV25-1|TRBJ1-2|13|-
CASSAAGPGGYTF
TGTGCCAGCAGCGCCGCCGGGCCGGGAGGCTACACCTTC
>-|TRBV6-5|TRBJ1-1|13|-
CASSRLPNTEAFF
TGTGCCAGCAGTCGTCTGCCGAACACTGAAGCTTTCTTT
>few|TRBV2|TRBJ2-3|17|-
CARDADDRTFSTDTQYF
TGTGCCAGAGACGCTGATGACCGGACATTTAGCACAGATACGCAGTATTTT
>few|TRBV10-3|TRBJ2-7|13|-
CAIGGQGGDEQYF
TGTGCCATCGGCGGACAGGGAGGGGACGAGCAGTACTTC
>many|TRBV27|TRBJ2-7|15|-
CASSLSFGPAYEQYF
TGTGCCAGCAGTTTATCTTTCGGGCCCGCCTACGAGCAGTACTTC
>few|TRBV4-1|TRBJ1-1|17|TRBD1
CASSQGWGQIMNTEAFF
TGCGCCAGCAGCCAAGGGTGGGGACAGATCATGAACACTGAAGCTTTCTTT
>-|TRBV5-1|TRBJ2-7|14|-
CASSTWSHPAEQYF
TGCGCCAGCAGCACCTGGTCTCACCCGGCCGAGCAGTACTTC
>-|TRBV5-1|TRBJ2-7|16|-
CASSVEGQGGPYEQYF
TGCGCCAGCAGCGTGGAAGGACAGGGAGGGCCCTACGAGCAGTACTTC
>-|TRBV10-1|TRBJ2-1|15|-
CASSESVAQDNEQFF
TGCGCCAGCAGTGAGTCAGTGGCACAAGACAATGAGCAGTTCTTC
>-|TRBV25-1|TRBJ1-2|15|-
CASSNSGSPAYGYTF
TGTGCCAGCAGTAACTCAGGATCTCCAGCCTATGGCTACACCTTC
>-|TRBV20-1|TRBJ2-5|12|-
CSARLIGETQYF
TGCAGTGCTAGATTGATTGGTGAGACCCAGTACTTC
>-|TRBV25-1|TRBJ1-2|14|-
CASSERGRGYGYTF
TGTGCCAGCAGTGAAAGGGGGAGGGGCTATGGCTACACCTTC
>-|TRBV29-1|TRBJ1-2|13|-
CSVGAMLNYGYTF
TGCAGCGTTGGGGCCATGCTGAACTATGGCTACACCTTC
>-|TRBV4-2|TRBJ2-7|13|-
CASSQVGPYEQYF
TGTGCCAGCAGCCAAGTAGGCCCCTACGAGCAGTACTTC
>few|TRBV6-5|TRBJ1-5|16|TRBD1
CASRAGTGTAGQPQHF
TGTGCCAGCAGGGCTGGGACAGGTACAGCCGGACAGCCCCAGCATTTT
>-|TRBV7-9|TRBJ1-5|16|-
CASSSGRGGSNQPQHF
TGTGCCAGCAGCTCCGGACGAGGAGGGAGCAATCAGCCCCAGCATTTT
>few|TRBV6-1|TRBJ1-6|18|TRBD1
CASRLRLTGGDYNSPLHF
TGTGCCAGCAGACTCCGCTTGACAGGGGGAGATTATAATTCACCCCTCCACTTT
>-|TRBV5-1|TRBJ1-1|14|TRBD1
CASSYRTGGPEAFF
TGCGCCAGCAGCTACCGGACAGGGGGCCCTGAAGCTTTCTTT
>few|TRBV10-2|TRBJ2-3|15|-
CASSELGGNTDTQYF
TGCGCCAGCAGTGAGTTAGGGGGAAACACAGATACGCAGTATTTT
>-|TRBV20-1|TRBJ2-1|16|TRBD2
CSARQILGGNYNEQFF
TGCAGTGCTCGACAGATACTCGGGGGGAACTACAATGAGCAGTTCTTC
>-|TRBV7-9|TRBJ2-7|14|-
CASSLGQSALEQYF
TGTGCCAGCAGCTTAGGACAGTCGGCTCTCGAGCAGTACTTC
>few|TRBV10-3|TRBJ1-5|16|TRBD1
CAISDSGTGGNQPQHF
TGTGCCATCAGTGATTCCGGGACAGGGGGCAATCAGCCCCAGCATTTT
>-|TRBV5-5|TRBJ1-4|14|-
CASSLAFINEKLFF
TGTGCCAGCAGCTTGGCGTTTATAAATGAAAAACTGTTTTTT
>few|TRBV29-1|TRBJ1-2|11|TRBD1
CSVQGGYGYTF
TGCAGCGTCCAGGGGGGCTATGGCTACACCTTC
>few|TRBV7-8|TRBJ1-6|15|-
CASSLALTENSPLHF
TGTGCCAGCAGCTTAGCGCTGACGGAGAATTCACCCCTCCACTTT
>-|TRBV5-1|TRBJ1-2|15|TRBD1
CASSLAGTGVWGYTF
TGCGCCAGCAGCTTGGCCGGGACAGGAGTATGGGGCTACACCTTC
>-|TRBV18|TRBJ1-2|15|-
CASSPGPSANYGYTF
TGTGCCAGCTCACCAGGGCCTTCCGCTAACTATGGCTACACCTTC
>-|TRBV5-1|TRBJ2-1|15|-
CASSDRTTGANEQFF
TGCGCCAGCAGCGATCGGACGACAGGAGCGAATGAGCAGTTCTTC
>-|TRBV5-1|TRBJ2-3|19|TRBD1
CASRLPMSMDRVGTDTQYF
TGCGCCAGCAGACTCCCTATGAGTATGGACAGGGTGGGGACAGATACGCAGTATTTT
>few|TRBV12-3/TRBV12-4|TRBJ2-3|15|TRBD2
CASSWTSGATDTQYF
TGTGCCAGCAGCTGGACTAGCGGGGCCACAGATACGCAGTATTTT
>few|TRBV3-1|TRBJ2-1|17|-
CASSHLGGRNSYNEQFF
TGTGCCAGCAGCCATTTGGGGGGCAGGAACTCCTACAATGAGCAGTTCTTC
>once|TRBV20-1|TRBJ1-1|14|TRBD1
CSARPGQSLTEAFF
TGCAGTGCTAGGCCGGGACAGTCCTTAACTGAAGCTTTCTTT
>-|TRBV3-1|TRBJ1-5|14|-
CASSPGGRIKPQHF
TGTGCCAGCAGCCCCGGAGGCAGGATTAAGCCCCAGCATTTT
>few|TRBV9|TRBJ2-3|17|TRBD2
CASSGGGDGTARNTQYF
TGTGCCAGCAGCGGTGGGGGGGACGGGACCGCGAGGAATACGCAGTATTTT
>few|TRBV7-2|TRBJ2-1|15|TRBD2
CASSLGTSGVGEQFF
TGTGCCAGCAGCCTCGGGACTAGCGGGGTTGGTGAGCAGTTCTTC
>few|TRBV24-1|TRBJ2-1|11|-
CATTNGHEQFF
TGTGCCACCACTAACGGCCATGAGCAGTTCTTC
>few|TRBV29-1|TRBJ2-3|13|TRBD1
CSFDRGSADTQYF
TGCAGCTTTGACAGGGGAAGTGCAGATACGCAGTATTTT
>few|TRBV18|TRBJ2-7|15|TRBD2
CASSPPGLASYEQYF
TGTGCCAGCTCACCACCGGGACTAGCGAGCTACGAGCAGTACTTC
>few|TRBV6-1|TRBJ1-1|15|-
CASRDSRLRNTEAFF
TGTGCCAGCAGGGACAGTAGACTAAGGAACACTGAAGCTTTCTTT
>few|TRBV20-1|TRBJ2-5|12|-
CSAKGGPETQYF
TGCAGTGCTAAGGGGGGGCCGGAGACCCAGTACTTC
>-|TRBV18|TRBJ2-3|15|-
CASSTRDKMADTQYF
TGTGCCAGCTCCACTCGGGATAAGATGGCAGATACGCAGTATTTT
>few|TRBV7-9|TRBJ2-1|15|TRBD1
CASSPTGTGGDEQFF
TGTGCCAGCAGCCCCACCGGGACAGGGGGCGACGAGCAGTTCTTC